A single sample is the source of the 14 T cell receptor beta chains below, sequenced in a study of glioma-infiltrating T cells. Amplification of TCR alpha and beta CDR3 regions from RNA used iRepertoire nested multiplex PCR. TCRdb reprocessed the multiplex PCR reads with MiXCR, giving one entry per CDR3 protein. The table records about 410,000 distinct CDR3 sequences, approximately 42% of them present only once. Sequenced material: glioma tissue, nonneoplastic brain tissue, or PBMCs (not recorded which). Receptors were obtained from a human donor with low-grade glioma or glioblastoma, undergoing nonglioma brain surgery, or in good health (not recorded which).

A few counts support this clonotype. The V and J genes are TRBV19 and TRBJ1-1; no reliable D call. V lost 3 bases and J 5 bases, leaving 10 bases between the germline ends. The CDR3 totals 13 residues. Germline V gives CDR1 LNHDA, CDR2 SQIVND (reference sequence). CDR3: CASSIEGWTEAFF. CDR3 sequence (DNA): TGTGCCAGTAGTATTGAGGGTTGGACTGAAGCTTTCTTT.

The V and J genes are TRBV7-3 and TRBJ2-3; D is tentatively TRBD1 or TRBD2 (5 bases each). Trimming shortened V by 3 bases and J by 0 bases, and 10 bases separated the two germline ends. The germline V gene has CDR1 SGHTA and CDR2 FQGTGA. The CDR3 has 15 amino acids. The CDR3 DNA sequence: TGTGCCAGCAGCTTCCTGGGGGTTAGCACAGATACGCAGTATTTT. It translates to CASSFLGVSTDTQYF.

This clonotype was recorded a few times. This chain links TRBV28 with TRBJ2-2; 8 bases fit TRBD1. The CDR3 sequence is 16 residues long. Germline V gene sequence: CDR1 MDHEN, CDR2 SYDVKM. The V and J ends lost 8 bases and 7 bases, in that order; junction bases with no gene match: 15. CDR3 amino acids: CASRKRTGTVVGELFF. In DNA form, the CDR3 reads TGTGCCAGCCGAAAACGGACAGGGACGGTTGTCGGGGAGCTGTTTTTT.

CDR3 coding DNA: TGTGCCAGCAGCCGTAGCGGGAGTCAGTCCAATGAGCAGTTCTTC. It encodes CASSRSGSQSNEQFF. The J gene is TRBJ2-1, the V gene TRBV7-2; 9 bases are a match to TRBD2. CDR3 length: 15 residues. Germline lookup yields CDR1 SGHTA and CDR2 FQGNSA. The V segment lost 5 bases and the J segment 6 bases; nucleotides outside the gene matches: 8.

This clonotype has a count of ten or more. J is TRBJ2-5 and V is TRBV15; D may be TRBD1 or TRBD2 (5 bases each). CDR3 length: 16 residues. CDR1 and CDR2 (germline): LNHNV, YYDKDF (reference sequence). The ends were cut back, 1 base at V and 1 base at J, with 13 bases in the middle. CDR3 nucleotide sequence: TGTGCCACCAGCAGAGGGGGACCCGCAGGCCAAGAGACCCAGTACTTC. Its translation is CATSRGGPAGQETQYF.

In its sample, this clonotype was seen once. The CDR3 DNA reads as TGTGCCAGCAGCCAAGATACGGGACATGGAAAGCCCCAGCATTTT. It specifies CASSQDTGHGKPQHF. The chain couples TRBV4-2 to TRBJ1-5; the D gene is possibly TRBD1 (6 bases). Trimming took 0 bases from V and 8 from J, leaving 14 bases between them. From germline, CDR1 is LGHNA and CDR2 YNFKEQ. The CDR3 is 15 amino acids.

The chain combines TRBV9 with TRBJ2-1; no reliable D call. This CDR3 has 17 residues. Trimming cost V 0 bases and J 3 bases, with 16 bases left between them. Germline V gives CDR1 SGDLS, CDR2 YYNGEE. The CDR3 nucleotides read TGTGCCAGCAGCGTAGCTATATTGACTGGACGCTACAATGAGCAGTTCTTC. Translation gives CASSVAILTGRYNEQFF.

This clonotype was observed a handful of times. This sequence joins TRBV20-1 and TRBJ2-5, with no clear D. Trimming took 6 bases from V and 6 from J, leaving 11 bases between them. Germline CDR1 DFQATT, CDR2 SNEGSKA (reference sequence). This CDR3 is 11 amino acids long. In DNA form, the CDR3 reads TGCAGTGCCAGAAACCTGAAGACCCAGTACTTC. This encodes CSARNLKTQYF.

This clonotype was recorded a few times. The chain uses TRBV7-9 and TRBJ2-1; 8 nucleotides align to TRBD2. Germline V gene lookup returns CDR1 SEHNR and CDR2 FQNEAQ (reference sequence). V was pared by 2 bases and J by 0 bases, with 3 bases of the junction left unmatched. This CDR3 has 16 residues. CDR3 region: CASSLPGGSSYNEQFF. The CDR3 bases are TGTGCCAGCAGCTTACCGGGAGGGAGCTCCTACAATGAGCAGTTCTTC.

The chain is built from TRBV2 and TRBJ1-6, with 9 bases aligning to TRBD1. This CDR3 has 13 residues. Germline CDR1 SNHLY, CDR2 FYNNEI. Unmatched junction bases numbered 2, after V lost 6 bases and J lost 8 bases. CDR3 nucleotides: TGTGCCAGCAGAGGGACAGGGTATTCACCCCTCCACTTT. Translated, it gives CASRGTGYSPLHF.

V and J are TRBV20-1 and TRBJ1-5, with D uncertain. Germline assignment: CDR1 DFQATT and CDR2 SNEGSKA (reference sequence). The CDR3 is 12 amino acids. V lost 6 bases and J lost 6, with 12 bases in between. The CDR3 sequence: CSARRHGQPQHF. The CDR3 DNA is TGCAGTGCCCGCCGGCACGGTCAGCCCCAGCATTTT.

The rearrangement links TRBV20-1 to TRBJ2-7, with TRBD1 as a possible D gene (6 bases). V was cut by 0 bases and J by 5 bases, with 14 bases left in between. In germline, CDR1 is DFQATT, CDR2 SNEGSKA (reference sequence). The CDR3 totals 14 residues. The CDR3 nucleotides are TGCAGTGCTAGAGATCGAACAGGGATCGACGAGCAGTACTTC. Translation: CSARDRTGIDEQYF.

Note on this clonotype: This may be a read error: a much more frequent sequence differs by one nucleotide. J is TRBJ2-6 and V is TRBV27; 10 bases are shared with TRBD2. Trimming took 8 bases from V and 0 from J; bases not matched to a gene: 10. Germline V lookup: CDR1 MNHEY, CDR2 SMNVEV (reference sequence). The CDR3 length is 18 residues. The CDR3 loop reads CASFGLADKSSGANVLTF. CDR3 DNA: TGTGCCAGCTTCGGACTAGCGGACAAATCCTCTGGGGCCAACGTCCTGACTTTC.

This clonotype was counted ten times or more. This chain uses TRBV6-1 with TRBJ2-6; D not certain. There are 14 residues in the CDR3. Trimming removed 6 bases from V and 0 bases from J, with 6 bases in between. Germline values: CDR1 MNHNS, CDR2 SASEGT. DNA of the CDR3: TGTGCCAGCAGAGACAACTCTGGGGCCAACGTCCTGACTTTC. This translates into CASRDNSGANVLTF.